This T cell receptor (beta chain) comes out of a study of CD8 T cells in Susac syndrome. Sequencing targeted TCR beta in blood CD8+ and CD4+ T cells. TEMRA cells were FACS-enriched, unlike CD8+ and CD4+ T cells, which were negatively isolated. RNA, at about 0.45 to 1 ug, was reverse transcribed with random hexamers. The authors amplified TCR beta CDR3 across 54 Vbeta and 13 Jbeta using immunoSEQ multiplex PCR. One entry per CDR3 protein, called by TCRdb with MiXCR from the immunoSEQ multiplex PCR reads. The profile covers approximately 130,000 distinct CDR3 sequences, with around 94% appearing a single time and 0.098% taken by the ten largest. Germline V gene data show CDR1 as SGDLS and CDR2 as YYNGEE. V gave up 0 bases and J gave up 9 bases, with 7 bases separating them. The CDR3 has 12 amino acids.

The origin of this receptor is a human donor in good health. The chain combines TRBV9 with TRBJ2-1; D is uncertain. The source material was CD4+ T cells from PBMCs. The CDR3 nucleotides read TGTGCCAGCAGCGTAGTCGGCGGTGAGCAGTTCTTC. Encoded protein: CASSVVGGEQFF.